This TCR beta chain stems from a study of T cells after yellow fever vaccination. Study-level results: Reappearance after the booster was seen for most primary-vaccination clones, at 95% to 97% CD4 and 75% to 90% CD8.

Of note for this clonotype: Its specificity is unknown.

The CDR3 has 12 amino acids. V was shortened by 8 bases and J by 8 bases, with 12 bases between the two germline ends. Germline V gene lookup returns CDR1 SEHNR and CDR2 FQNEAQ (reference sequence). UMIs were added to TCR cDNA along with a universal primer site when it was made by 5'RACE template switching. From the 5' RACE reads, TCRdb called clonotypes with MiXCR, one entry per CDR3 protein. Among about 400,000 distinct CDR3 sequences listed, 6.2% were seen once. The sequence derives from a man aged 25-45 years who received the YFV17D yellow fever vaccine. The chain couples TRBV7-9 to TRBJ1-4; D is undetermined. The sequencing used PBMCs, collected 5 days after the yellow fever booster vaccination. Here the CDR3 DNA reads TGTGCCAGCGGGCCCGACGCAGAAAAACTGTTTTTT. Translating gives CASGPDAEKLFF.